This section outlines one T cell receptor beta chain sequence together with its context. This clonotype occurred many times. The antigen it binds to is not known. Qualities for individual bases were not recorded, and no much larger clone is one base off. The study was a case-control design nested within a healthcare worker cohort in London, UK, with weekly nasopharyngeal swab PCR tests and blood sampling. Healthcare workers were recruited during the week of the UK lockdown, between 23 and 31 March 2020, and followed weekly for up to 16 weeks. The entry originates in a study of early T cells in non-severe SARS-CoV-2 infection (dated by TCRdb to the early 2020s). Background for the entire study: Because TCR sequencing relied on bulk RNA taken from unsorted whole blood, pairing of alpha and beta chains was not possible. Findings and caveats that apply to the study as a whole: VDJdb matching was skewed toward anti-spike CD8 responses and likely underestimated virus-specific expansions, missing private and CD4 specificities.

Trimming takes 3 bases from V and 7 bases from J, and the germline ends sit 13 bases apart. From a lookup of the germline V gene (reference sequence), CDR1 and CDR2 are DFQATT and SNEGSKA. CDR3 length: 12 amino acids, cysteine to phenylalanine. This entry keeps only the CDR3 DNA: 36 bases, framed from base 1. The receptor library was made with 5' RACE. TCRdb records NextSeq 500 as the sequencer. To correct for sequencing error and PCR bias, the TCR library protocol tagged individual cDNA molecules with unique molecular identifiers. Sequencing covered both TCR alpha and beta chains, and within each sample the abundances of alpha and beta sequences were tightly co-correlated. In the paper's pipeline: Decombinator V4 was used to annotate the V gene, J gene and CDR3 of the TCR sequences. Expanded TCRs were defined as changing significantly between any two time points under a Poisson model with p below 0.0001. TCR abundances were normalised to the total number of TCRs sequenced per sample and expressed as counts per million. TRAV1-2 paired with TRAJ12, TRAJ20 or TRAJ33 defined MAIT TCRs, while TRAV10 paired with TRAJ18 defined iNKT TCRs. VDJdb, accessed 1 November 2021, was searched for CMV, EBV and SARS-CoV-2 annotated TCRs, with TCRs annotated for multiple antigens excluded. TCRdb's own reprocessing of the public reads used fastp at Q25 and MiXCR and kept productive beta chains. Every distinct CDR3 protein forms one entry, paired with its most common genes and DNA. V and J calls and clone size were set by TCRdb, not the authors. The sample table contains about 35,000 distinct CDR3 sequences; only one count was recorded for 5% to 7% of them. The ten largest clones represent 5% to 6.5% of the sample.

The sequence was collected from an adult who was a healthcare worker with PCR-confirmed SARS-CoV-2 infection or an uninfected control (not recorded which). Sequencing was done on a sample of whole blood. This sequence uses TRBV20-1 and TRBJ2-7; the D region possibly corresponds to TRBD2 (6 bases align). CDR3 reads: CSASGSFEEQYF. The sequence in DNA is TGCAGTGCTAGCGGGAGCTTCGAAGAGCAGTACTTC.